This T cell receptor beta chain comes out of a study of Graves' ophthalmopathy and Graves' hyperthyroidism. Amplification targeted the TCR beta CDR3 regions, with RNA transcripts as the source material. First-round RT-PCR employed HTBI primers, with a second-round multiplex PCR after it. One entry per CDR3 protein, called by TCRdb with MiXCR from the multiplex PCR reads. The sample shows 150,000 to 200,000 distinct CDR3 sequences, 35% to 45% of them seen only once. It was from about 10 ml of fresh peripheral blood that the PBMCs came. CDR1 and CDR2 from the germline V gene are GTSNPN and SVGIG (reference sequence). The CDR3 covers 12 residues. Deletions cut 2 bases from V and 4 bases from J, with 8 bases between. This clonotype was seen repeatedly, ten times or more.

The sample was peripheral blood. The sequence was obtained from a young man with Graves' ophthalmopathy. The rearrangement uses TRBV30 and TRBJ1-1, with D perhaps TRBD1 (5 bases). The CDR3 DNA reads TGTGCCTGGAGTACGGGGGGCACTGAAGCTTTCTTT. It specifies CAWSTGGTEAFF.